The entry below gives a single T cell receptor (beta chain) sequence along with its context. The antigen is not known. V was pared by 5 bases and J by 3 bases, with 9 bases of the junction left unmatched. Germline CDR1 PRHDT, CDR2 FYEKMQ (reference sequence). This CDR3 region has 16 residues. This record belongs to a study of CD8+ T cells in alopecia areata. At the level of the study: Those patients who were treated received oral tofacitinib, which was given at 5 to 10 mg twice daily for moderate-to-severe alopecia areata. Notes on the study in general: In blood and scalp, many expanded lesional clones persisted during tofacitinib. Normal skin contains resident alphabeta T cells, and these are also sequenced in scalp samples.

Treatment noted: oral pan-JAK inhibitor, 5-10 mg twice daily. Alopecia areata patients provided lesional scalp punch biopsies and peripheral blood. The sequencing template was cDNA reverse transcribed from extracted RNA. Profiling relied on immunoSEQ multiplex PCR, and the TCRdb table lists in-frame clones only, not all of them. The table shows 90,000 to 130,000 clones, with approximately 54% occurring only once. The source material was CD8+ T cells sorted from blood, sampled at week 24, from a patient treated with tofacitinib. The TCR originated in a human donor with alopecia areata. The chain uses TRBV13 and TRBJ2-5; 10 nucleotides line up with TRBD2. The CDR3 DNA reads as TGTGCCAGCAGCGAACAAACTAGCGGGGTTAAAGAGACCCAGTACTTC. Its protein product is CASSEQTSGVKETQYF.